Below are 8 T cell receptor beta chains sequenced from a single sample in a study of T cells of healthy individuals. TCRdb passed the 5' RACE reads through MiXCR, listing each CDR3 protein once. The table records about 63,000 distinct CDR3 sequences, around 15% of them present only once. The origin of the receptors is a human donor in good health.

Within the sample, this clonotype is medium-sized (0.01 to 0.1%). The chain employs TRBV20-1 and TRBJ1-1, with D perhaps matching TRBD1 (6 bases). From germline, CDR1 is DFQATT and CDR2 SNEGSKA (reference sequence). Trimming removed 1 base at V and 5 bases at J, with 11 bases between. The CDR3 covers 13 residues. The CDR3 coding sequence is TGCAGTGCTAGAGGGGAGGGGGAGACTGAAGCTTTCTTT. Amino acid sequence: CSARGEGETEAFF.

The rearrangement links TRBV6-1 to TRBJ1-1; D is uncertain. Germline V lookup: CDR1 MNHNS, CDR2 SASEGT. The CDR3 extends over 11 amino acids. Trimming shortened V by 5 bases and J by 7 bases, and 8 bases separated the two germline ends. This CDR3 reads CASSQSHEAFF. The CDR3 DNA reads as TGTGCCAGCAGTCAGAGCCATGAAGCTTTCTTT.

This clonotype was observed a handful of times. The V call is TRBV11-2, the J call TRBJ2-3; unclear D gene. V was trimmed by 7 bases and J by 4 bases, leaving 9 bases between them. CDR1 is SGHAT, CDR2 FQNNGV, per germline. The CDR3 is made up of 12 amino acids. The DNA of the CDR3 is TGTGCCAGCAACCCGACCGCAGATACGCAGTATTTT. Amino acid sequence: CASNPTADTQYF.

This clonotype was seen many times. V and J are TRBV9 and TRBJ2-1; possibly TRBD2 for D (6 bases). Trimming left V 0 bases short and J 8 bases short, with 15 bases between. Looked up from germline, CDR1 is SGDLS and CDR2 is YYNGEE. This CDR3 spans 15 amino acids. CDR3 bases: TGTGCCAGCAGCGTAGTTGGGGGAGGAGGTGATGAGCAGTTCTTC. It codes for CASSVVGGGGDEQFF.

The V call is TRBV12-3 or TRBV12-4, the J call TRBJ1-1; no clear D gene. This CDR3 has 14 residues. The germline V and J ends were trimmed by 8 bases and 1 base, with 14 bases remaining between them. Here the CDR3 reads CASELRAANTEAFF. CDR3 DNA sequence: TGTGCCAGCGAGCTAAGGGCCGCGAACACTGAAGCTTTCTTT.

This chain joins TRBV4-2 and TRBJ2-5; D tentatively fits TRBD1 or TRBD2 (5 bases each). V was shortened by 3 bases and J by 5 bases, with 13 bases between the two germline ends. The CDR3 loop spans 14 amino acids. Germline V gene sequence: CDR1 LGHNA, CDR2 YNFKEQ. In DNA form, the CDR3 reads TGTGCCAGCAGCCACGGGACGCCGGAGGAGACCCAGTACTTC. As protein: CASSHGTPEETQYF.

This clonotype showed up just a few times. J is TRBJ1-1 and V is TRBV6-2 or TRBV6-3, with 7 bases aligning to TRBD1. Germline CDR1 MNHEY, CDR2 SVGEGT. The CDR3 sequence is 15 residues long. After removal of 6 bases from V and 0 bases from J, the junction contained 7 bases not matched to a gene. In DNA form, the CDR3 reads TGTGCCAGCAGCCTGGGACAGTACATGAACACTGAAGCTTTCTTT. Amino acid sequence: CASSLGQYMNTEAFF.

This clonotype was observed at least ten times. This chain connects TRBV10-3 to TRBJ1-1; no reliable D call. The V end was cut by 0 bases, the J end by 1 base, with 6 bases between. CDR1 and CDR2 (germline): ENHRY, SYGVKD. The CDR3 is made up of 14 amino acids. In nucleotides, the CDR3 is TGTGCCATCAGTGAGTCGAGAACGAACACTGAAGCTTTCTTT. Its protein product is CAISESRTNTEAFF.